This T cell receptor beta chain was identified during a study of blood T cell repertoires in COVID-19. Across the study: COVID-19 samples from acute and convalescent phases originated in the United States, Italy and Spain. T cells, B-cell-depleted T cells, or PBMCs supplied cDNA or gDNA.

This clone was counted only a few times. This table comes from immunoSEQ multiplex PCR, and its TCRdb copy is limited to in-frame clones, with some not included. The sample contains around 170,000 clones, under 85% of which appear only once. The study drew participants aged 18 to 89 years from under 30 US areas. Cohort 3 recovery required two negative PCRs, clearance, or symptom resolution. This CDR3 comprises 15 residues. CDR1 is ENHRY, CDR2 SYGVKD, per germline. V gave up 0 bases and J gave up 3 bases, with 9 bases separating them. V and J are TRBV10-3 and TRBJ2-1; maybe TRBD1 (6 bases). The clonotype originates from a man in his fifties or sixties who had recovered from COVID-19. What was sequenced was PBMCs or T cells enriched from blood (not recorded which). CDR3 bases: TGTGCCATCAGTGAGTCACAAGGGGGCTACAATGAGCAGTTCTTC. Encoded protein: CAISESQGGYNEQFF.